This TCR beta chain was captured by sequencing in a study of blood T cell repertoires in COVID-19 (dated by TCRdb to the early 2020s). General notes on the study: Samples from collaborators originated in the United States, Italy and Spain and spanned both the acute and convalescent phases of COVID-19. The material from the prospective study consisted of cDNA or gDNA derived from T cells, B-cell-depleted T cells, or PBMCs. Deeply sampled blood TCRbeta repertoires from subjects exposed to, actively infected with, or recovered from COVID-19 were included in the dataset. A freely available public database, intended as a resource for researchers studying the immune response to SARS-CoV-2, is where the repertoires were released. The samples were drawn from two sources: the first 160 participants of the ongoing ImmuneRACE study, and 1,254 subjects contributed by 6 global collaborators. Nearly every sample came with metadata listing a de-identified subject ID, COVID-19 status, age in years and sex. Where available, HLA class I and class II types were obtained from metadata supplied by the sample provider rather than from assay-based typing.

The full study reports these points: The amount of clinical and demographic metadata varied by source and participant and was provided uncurated.

TCRbeta CDR3 regions were amplified from genomic DNA using the immunoSEQ Assay, a bias-controlled multiplex PCR. As for how the authors treated the data: The number of nucleated cells in each sample was estimated by amplification of reference gene primers within the assay. Sequence reads were collapsed and filtered to measure the absolute abundance of every unique TCRbeta CDR3 rearrangement. For each sample, productive Simpson clonality was calculated as the square root of Simpson's diversity index across productive rearrangements. As stored in TCRdb, this immuneACCESS dataset retains in-frame rearrangements with V and J assigned. A fraction of the clones does not appear; measured against another copy, unresolved V genes explain less than half of the discrepancy, and the remainder lacks a known reason. V and J calls and clone size follow that table, whereas D and trimming were derived from the DNA. In all, the sample holds some 140,000 clones, and roughly four fifths of those were seen once. The ten largest clones add up to 12% of the sample.

At one collaborating source in Seattle, patients were enrolled during active infection and were followed longitudinally through the course of disease. Collaborating institutions collected whole blood in K2EDTA tubes following their own protocols. For TCRbeta analysis, collaborator samples were shipped as frozen whole blood, as isolated PBMCs, or as DNA extracted from either sample type. V is pared back by 2 bases and J by 7 bases, with 8 bases lying between the germline termini. Counted from cysteine to phenylalanine, this CDR3 has 13 amino acids. Solely the CDR3 DNA is kept, with 39 bases framed from the first base. The germline V gene specifies MNHEY as CDR1 and SVGEGT as CDR2. Points on this clone: Its antigen remains unidentified. Base qualities are not provided; no much larger clone lies one nucleotide away.

The specimen sequenced was peripheral blood. This clonotype originated in an older woman with COVID-19, enrolled during active disease. The rearrangement combines TRBV6-2 or TRBV6-3 with TRBJ2-2; the D gene is possibly TRBD1, with 5 bases matching. CDR3 sequence: CASSYIRVGELFF. Read as DNA, the sequence is TGTGCCAGCAGTTACATCAGGGTCGGGGAGCTGTTTTTT.